This T cell receptor (beta chain) is from a study of blood T cell repertoires in COVID-19. As for the study in general: Samples representing acute and convalescent COVID-19 were sourced from the United States, Italy and Spain. The analysed material was cDNA or gDNA that came from T cells, B-cell-depleted T cells, or PBMCs.

The assay was immunoSEQ multiplex PCR, and TCRdb's table has in-frame clones only and misses some. The sample comprises 250,000 to 300,000 clones, 70% to 90% of which are singletons, and about 11% rests with the top ten. The J segment lost 2 bases and the V segment lost 2 bases, leaving 12 bases of the junction unmatched. This CDR3 is 18 amino acids long. CDR1 is MNHEY, CDR2 SVGEGT, per germline. The chain uses TRBV6-2 or TRBV6-3 and TRBJ2-7; 10 positions match TRBD1. The specimen was peripheral blood. The clonotype originates from a woman aged 65 to 85 with acute or convalescent COVID-19. CDR3 protein: CASSYPLAGQGEAYEQYF. CDR3 sequence (DNA): TGTGCCAGCAGTTACCCCCTAGCCGGACAGGGGGAAGCCTACGAGCAGTACTTC.